The clone carrying this T cell receptor (beta chain) occurred once. Its matching antigen is unknown. Generated by immunoSEQ multiplex PCR, the TCRdb table keeps only in-frame clones and is missing some. The repertoire has some 160,000 clones, 91% of them found once; the top ten carry 4% to 5.5%. The CDR3 is 12 amino acids. The germline V gene has CDR1 SGHVS and CDR2 FQNEAQ. Deletions cut 5 bases from V and 8 bases from J, with 10 bases between. The source of the sample is a study of T cell responses to AZD1222 COVID-19 vaccine. Notes on the study in general: Two doses of AZD1222 preceded a rise in Spike-specific TCR breadth and depth.

The chain carries TRBV7-8 and TRBJ2-1, with D possibly matching TRBD2 (5 bases). This TCR derives from an adult in good health. This material consisted of peripheral blood, taken on day 0 of AZD1222 vaccination. The DNA of the CDR3 is TGTGCCAGCAGCCTAGTGGGAGATGAGCAGTTCTTC. Translation gives CASSLVGDEQFF.